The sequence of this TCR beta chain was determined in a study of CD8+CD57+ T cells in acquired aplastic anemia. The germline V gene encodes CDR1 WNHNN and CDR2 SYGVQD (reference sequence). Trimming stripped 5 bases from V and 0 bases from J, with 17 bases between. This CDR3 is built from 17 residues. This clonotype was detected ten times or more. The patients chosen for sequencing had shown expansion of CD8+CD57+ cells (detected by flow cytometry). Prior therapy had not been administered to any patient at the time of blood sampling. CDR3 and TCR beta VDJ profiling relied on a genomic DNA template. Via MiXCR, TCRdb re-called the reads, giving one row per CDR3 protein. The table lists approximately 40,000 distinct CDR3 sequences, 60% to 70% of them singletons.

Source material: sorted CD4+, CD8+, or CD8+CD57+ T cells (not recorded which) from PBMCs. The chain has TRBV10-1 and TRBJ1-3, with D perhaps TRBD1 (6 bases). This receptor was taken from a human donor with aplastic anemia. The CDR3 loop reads CASSYLQGTFSGNTIYF. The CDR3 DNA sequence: TGCGCCAGCAGTTACTTACAGGGTACCTTCTCTGGAAACACCATATATTTT.